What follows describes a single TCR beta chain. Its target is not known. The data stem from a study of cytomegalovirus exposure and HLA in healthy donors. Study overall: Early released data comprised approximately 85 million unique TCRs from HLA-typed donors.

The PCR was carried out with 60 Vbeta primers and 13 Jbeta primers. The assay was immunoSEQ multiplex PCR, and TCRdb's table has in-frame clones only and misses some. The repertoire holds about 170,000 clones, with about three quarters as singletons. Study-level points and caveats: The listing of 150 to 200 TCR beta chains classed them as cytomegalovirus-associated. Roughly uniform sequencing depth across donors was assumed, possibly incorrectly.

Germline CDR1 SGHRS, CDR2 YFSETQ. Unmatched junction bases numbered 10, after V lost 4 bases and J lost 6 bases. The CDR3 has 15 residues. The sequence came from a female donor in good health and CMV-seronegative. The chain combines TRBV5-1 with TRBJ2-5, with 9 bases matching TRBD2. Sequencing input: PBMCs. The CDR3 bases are TGCGCCAGCAGCCCCGGGACTAGCATGGACAAGACCCAGTACTTC. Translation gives CASSPGTSMDKTQYF.